This TCR beta chain was sequenced for a study of blood T cells in healthy people across ages (dated by TCRdb to the mid-2010s). General notes on the study: In model experiments, template switching captured about one uniquely barcoded TCR beta cDNA molecule for every two T cells. For two donors (one aged 18 to 29 and one aged 80 or older), the study analyzed two additional independent replicas of 1 million unique cDNA reads from the same blood draw. Four age groups were formed from the donors: young (average approximately 16 years), middle-aged (approximately 40), aged (more than 55) and long-lived (around 80). Using deep sequencing normalized with unique cDNA molecular identifiers, the study measured how TCR beta repertoire diversity changes with age. Donors of different ages were randomly distributed across sequencing lanes to avoid experimental bias.

Library prep was done by 5' RACE. The instrument given in TCRdb is Illumina HiSeq 2500. The second PCR ran for roughly 7 to 11 cycles and used a J-beta primer mix along with a sample-barcoded 5' primer. A unique molecular identifier was introduced onto each TCR beta cDNA molecule by a template-switch 5' adaptor carrying 12 random nucleotides. Each sample yielded at least 3 million CDR3-containing paired-end reads. All of the RNA was converted into first-strand cDNA using the Mint cDNA synthesis kit, with a TRBC-specific oligonucleotide serving as the primer. Following uracil-DNA glycosylase treatment, all cDNA underwent a first 18-cycle PCR with the universal primers M1SS and BC2_uni_R. The authors processed their data as follows. For normalization, 1 million high-quality reads, each with a distinct molecular identifier, were randomly selected from each sample. Instead of being binned into consensus sequences, reads that shared molecular identifiers were thrown out. MiTCR, with a Q25 quality threshold and the strictest error-elimination algorithm, was used for CDR3 identification, clonotype clustering and error correction. A nonparametric unseen species model with Euler transformation was used to estimate a lower bound on total TCR beta diversity. TCRdb trimmed public reads at Q25 via fastp, called clones via MiXCR and kept in-frame beta chains. Each entry merges the rows of one CDR3 protein and shows their most common DNA and genes. It is TCRdb's table, rather than the study itself, that gives the V and J calls and clone size. Across this sample there are roughly 800,000 distinct CDR3 sequences, with roughly 35% seen only once. The top ten hold about an eighth of the sample.

Reading the germline V gene gives CDR1 SGHTA and CDR2 FQGNSA. The CDR3 holds 14 amino acids from the cysteine to the phenylalanine. Here the CDR3 DNA is all that survives: 42 bases in frame from base 1. The V end loses 8 bases and the J end loses 5 bases, and a stretch of 15 bases separates them. This clonotype was seen a few times. Its antigen specificity is not known. Qualities for individual bases were not recorded, and no much larger clone is one base off. What the authors observed across the whole study: Compared with the aged group, more naive CD4+ T cells, fewer expanded clones and increased TCR diversity were shown by the long-lived group, suggesting age selection. Total diversity estimates from one million sequenced T cells were considered lower bounds and underestimates. Because profiling used bulk unsorted PBMCs, naive and antigen-experienced compartments could not be compared conclusively. The percentage of naive T cells measured by flow cytometry correlated strongly with observed TCR beta diversity. Because donor CMV infection status was unknown, age-related changes in expanded clonotypes were potentially confounded. As age increased, observed TCR beta diversity per million T cells dropped in a roughly linear way, and a significant reduction was already evident by age approximately 40.

The donors were roughly 39 Caucasian individuals from Russia, aged about 6 to 100 years, who were systemically healthy. Each donor gave ten milliliters of peripheral blood, collected into EDTA-treated Vacutainer tubes. Ficoll-Paque density-gradient centrifugation was used to isolate PBMCs, with at least 6.5 million per sample. Total RNA was extracted from PBMCs with Trizol reagent, with at least 5 micrograms obtained per sample. The percentages of naive CD45RAhigh/CD27high T cells were determined by flow cytometry on a PBMC aliquot from every donor. The sample was blood. The chain employs TRBV7-2 and TRBJ1-4, with the D gene not clear enough to name. The origin of this receptor is a man between 18 and 35 years old in good health. The CDR3 here reads CASASSSGNEKLFF. The DNA sequence is given as TGTGCCAGCGCCTCGTCATCCGGGAATGAAAAACTGTTTTTT.